These T cell receptor beta chains were read from a single sample in a study of shared clonotypes between healthy human individuals. The protocol was immunoSEQ multiplex PCR, while the TCRdb copy is restricted to in-frame clones and leaves out a portion. The table has some 2,500,000 clones, 90% to 95% seen once. Sequencing was performed on naive CD4+ T cells from PBMCs. Source of these receptors: a man between 18 and 29 years old in good health. Some clones in this sample may be carry-over from other donors' samples. Both conserved end residues are part of each CDR3. Each record gives: V gene, J gene, CDR3 protein.

>TRBV27|TRBJ2-5
CASSPRQGSKGGETQYF
>TRBV27|TRBJ2-7
CASSFWDRGHEQYF
>TRBV5-6|TRBJ2-1
CASNNIGSHSYNEQFF
>TRBV5-1|TRBJ1-2
CASSLDTSYYGYTF
>TRBV5-1|TRBJ2-1
CASSLDMIESARGFF
>TRBV15|TRBJ2-2
CATTGNAGELFF
>TRBV9|TRBJ2-5
CASSRRELETQYF
>TRBV28|TRBJ1-5
CASSGNEIANQPQHF
>TRBV6-5|TRBJ2-1
CASSYQRDPYNEQFF
>TRBV10-3|TRBJ2-6
CAISGQGAVGANVLTF
>TRBV6-4|TRBJ2-7
CASSASKGLAGSPILEQYF
>TRBV28|TRBJ1-5
CASNPTGNSNQPQHF
>TRBV4-3|TRBJ2-1
CASSQDPLRGAYNEQFF
>TRBV5-1|TRBJ2-7
CASSSTSGTSGSYEQYF